Below, 17 T cell receptor beta chains from the same sample are listed, as sequenced in a study of shared clonotypes between healthy human individuals (dated by TCRdb to between 2020 and 2021). CD8 naive samples were obtained by positive selection for CCR7 among CD45RO-negative cells, yielding a CD45RA+CCR7+ population from which TemRA cells were excluded. The library came from the immunoSEQ multiplex PCR assay. TCRdb holds this immuneACCESS table with in-frame rearrangements only. Some clones are missing; in checked studies, unresolved V genes explain under half, and the rest has no known cause. The table for this sample lists roughly 2.1 million clones; about 93% of them were counted only once. Roughly 1.8% of the sample is in the top ten clones. Sequencing was carried out using naive CD8+ T cells from PBMCs. In the paper's terms, the cell subset or site label means: CD45RA+CCR7+. The receptors stem from a young man in good health. Some clones in this sample may be carry-over from other donors' samples.

This clone was seen just once. The chain joins TRBV27 to TRBJ2-2, with 13 nucleotides matching TRBD2. V shed 5 bases and J 4 bases; nucleotides not matched to a gene: 7. In germline, CDR1 is MNHEY, CDR2 SMNVEV (reference sequence). The CDR3 sequence is 17 residues long. The CDR3 nucleotides are TGTGCCAGCAGTCTACTAGCGGGAGGGCCCGCCACCGGGGAGCTGTTTTTT. Its protein product is CASSLLAGGPATGELFF.

J is TRBJ2-1 and V is TRBV4-3; the D is unclear. The CDR3 sequence is 14 residues long. Between the trimmed V and J ends, which lost 2 bases and 9 bases, there was a span of 14 bases. Germline values: CDR1 LGHNA, CDR2 YSLEER. This CDR3 reads CASSQSVYSGEQFF. The CDR3 region has the DNA TGCGCCAGCAGCCAATCCGTGTACTCCGGTGAGCAGTTCTTC.

The chain combines TRBV5-4 with TRBJ1-5; D is unclear. The germline CDR1 and CDR2 sequences are SGHNT and YYREEE (reference sequence). Trimming took off 4 bases at V and 6 bases at J, with 8 bases between the two ends. CDR3 length equals 12 residues. The CDR3 nucleotides are TGTGCCAGCAGCAACGGCGGTCAGCCCCAGCATTTT. Amino acid sequence: CASSNGGQPQHF. The entire variable domain, with the rest obtained from reference TRBV5-4 and TRBJ1-5, is as follows: ETGVTQSPTHLIKTRGQQVTLRCSSQSGHNTVSWYQQALGQGPQFIFQYYREEENGRGNFPPRFSGLQFPNYSSELNVNALELDDSALYLCASSNGGQPQHFGDGTRLSIL.

The chain links TRBV5-1 to TRBJ1-1; D is possibly TRBD1 (6 bases). Trimming stripped 4 bases from V and 1 base from J, with 14 bases between. This CDR3 contains 15 residues. The germline V gene has CDR1 SGHRS and CDR2 YFSETQ. The DNA for the CDR3 is TGCGCCAGCAGCCCGTGGGGGGGCCCGAACACTGAAGCTTTCTTT. Translating it yields CASSPWGGPNTEAFF.

A single count supports this clone. The J gene is TRBJ2-3, the V gene TRBV6-6, with 8 bases that match TRBD1. Germline values: CDR1 MNHNY, CDR2 SVGAGI (reference sequence). J lost 4 bases, V lost 7 bases, and 7 bases had no gene match. This CDR3 spans 14 amino acids. CDR3: CASTDRGRPDTQYF. The CDR3 nucleotides are TGTGCCAGCACCGACAGGGGAAGACCAGATACGCAGTATTTT.

The CDR3 spells CASSNGPTDGEQYF. CDR3 DNA: TGTGCCAGTAGTAACGGGCCAACCGACGGGGAGCAGTACTTC. The rearrangement uses TRBV19 and TRBJ2-7; D gene uncertain. Looked up from germline, CDR1 is LNHDA and CDR2 is SQIVND (reference sequence). The V and J ends lost 4 bases and 7 bases respectively, with 17 bases between them. This CDR3 has 14 residues. Full variable domain (remainder filled in from reference TRBV19 and TRBJ2-7): DGGITQSPKYLFRKEGQNVTLSCEQNLNHDAMYWYRQDPGQGLRLIYYSQIVNDFQKGDIAEGYSVSREKKESFPLTVTSAQKNPTAFYLCASSNGPTDGEQYFGPGTRLTVT.

The chain combines TRBV7-9 with TRBJ1-1, with a possible D match to TRBD1 (6 bases). The CDR3 is made up of 15 amino acids. The V gene's germline CDR1 is SEHNR and CDR2 FQNEAQ (reference sequence). Trimming shortened V by 2 bases and J by 3 bases, and 13 bases separated the two germline ends. The CDR3 here is CASSLWLGGHTEAFF. The CDR3 DNA follows: TGTGCCAGCAGCTTATGGCTTGGGGGGCACACTGAAGCTTTCTTT. Variable domain in full (rest from reference TRBV7-9 and TRBJ1-1): DTGVSQNPRHKITKRGQNVTFRCDPISEHNRLYWYRQTLGQGPEFLTYFQNEAQLEKSRLLSDRFSAERPKGSFSTLEIQRTEQGDSAMYLCASSLWLGGHTEAFFGQGTRLTVV.

This chain links TRBV7-3 with TRBJ2-1; D possibly corresponds to TRBD1 (5 bases). V dropped 5 bases and J dropped 7 bases, with 21 bases sitting between them. The germline V gene encodes CDR1 SGHTA and CDR2 FQGTGA. This CDR3 contains 16 residues. The CDR3 bases are TGTGCCAGCAGCCTCAGCCCGAAGGGGCGGTGGAATGAGCAGTTCTTC. Amino acid sequence: CASSLSPKGRWNEQFF.

The chain links TRBV4-1 to TRBJ1-4, with no clear D. Germline V gives CDR1 MGHRA, CDR2 YSYEKL. This CDR3 contains 12 residues. Between the trimmed V and J ends, which lost 4 bases and 4 bases, there was a span of 4 bases. This chain's CDR3 is CASSRINEKLFF. DNA of the CDR3: TGCGCCAGCAGCCGAATTAATGAAAAACTGTTTTTT.

The V and J genes are TRBV15 and TRBJ2-3, with 9 bases aligning to TRBD2. Germline CDR1 reads LNHNV; CDR2 reads YYDKDF (reference sequence). Trimming cost V 0 bases and J 0 bases; bases outside gene matches: 7. This CDR3 has 18 amino acids. The CDR3 reads CATSRDQTSGTSTDTQYF. In DNA form, the CDR3 reads TGTGCCACCAGCAGAGACCAGACTAGCGGCACTAGCACAGATACGCAGTATTTT. Full variable domain (missing parts from reference TRBV15 and TRBJ2-3): DAMVIQNPRYQVTQFGKPVTLSCSQTLNHNVMYWYQQKSSQAPKLLFHYYDKDFNNEADTPDNFQSRRPNTSFCFLDIRSPGLGDTAMYLCATSRDQTSGTSTDTQYFGPGTRLTVL.

A single count supports this clone. This chain uses TRBV9 with TRBJ2-2, with 10 positions matching TRBD1. The CDR3 runs 16 residues. In germline, CDR1 is SGDLS, CDR2 YYNGEE. V was clipped by 4 bases and J by 5 bases; unmatched bases: 8. The DNA of the CDR3 is TGTGCCAGCAGCCCCACCGGGACAGGGGTAACCGGGGAGCTGTTTTTT. The encoded protein is CASSPTGTGVTGELFF.

This clone was seen once. This chain uses TRBV28 with TRBJ1-2, with D hard to call. CDR3 size: 15 residues. CDR1 is MDHEN and CDR2 is SYDVKM in the germline V gene. V lost 6 bases, J lost 2 bases, and 16 bases lay in between. The CDR3 nucleotides are TGTGCCAGCAGCACCCTTGCGGGGAGGAACTATGGCTACACCTTC. Translating it yields CASSTLAGRNYGYTF.

The chain uses TRBV30 and TRBJ1-6, with D possibly TRBD1 on 6 matching bases. The germline CDR1 and CDR2 sequences are GTSNPN and SVGIG (reference sequence). The CDR3 has 14 amino acids. Deletions cut 3 bases from V and 8 bases from J, with 14 bases between. This CDR3 reads CAWREDRNDSPLHF. CDR3 nucleotide sequence: TGTGCCTGGAGGGAAGACAGGAACGATTCACCCCTCCACTTT.

The chain carries TRBV10-3 and TRBJ1-2; possibly TRBD1 for D (5 bases). V gave up 6 bases and J gave up 8 bases, with 19 bases separating them. Looked up from germline, CDR1 is ENHRY and CDR2 is SYGVKD. CDR3 length equals 14 residues. This chain's CDR3 is CAISSPGGPTGYTF. The CDR3 region has the DNA TGTGCCATCAGCTCCCCGGGGGGACCTACAGGCTACACCTTC.

CDR3 nucleotides: TGCGCCAGCAGCCAAGATGTGTTAGGGACAGGGTGGTTCTTC. Translating it yields CASSQDVLGTGWFF. This chain connects TRBV4-3 to TRBJ2-1; the match to TRBD1 covers 9 bases. The CDR3 is 14 residues long. V shed 0 bases and J 15 bases; nucleotides not matched to a gene: 9. Looked up from germline, CDR1 is LGHNA and CDR2 is YSLEER.

This chain connects TRBV27 to TRBJ2-1; possibly TRBD2 for D (6 bases). CDR3 length equals 18 residues. From germline, CDR1 is MNHEY and CDR2 SMNVEV (reference sequence). Trimming removed 2 bases at V and 6 bases at J, with 23 bases between. The CDR3: CASSLILDLAAHPNEQFF. The CDR3 nucleotides are TGTGCCAGCAGTTTAATTTTAGACTTAGCGGCGCACCCCAATGAGCAGTTCTTC.

In regard to this clone: This sample includes further DNA sequences coding for the same CDR3. V usage is TRBV27 and J usage is TRBJ1-2; D is unresolved. In germline, CDR1 is MNHEY, CDR2 SMNVEV (reference sequence). The length of the CDR3 is 12 residues. Trimming cost V 4 bases and J 6 bases, with 9 bases left between them. CDR3 amino acids: CASSSGLDGYTF. The CDR3 DNA sequence: TGTGCCAGCAGTTCGGGTCTGGATGGCTACACCTTC.